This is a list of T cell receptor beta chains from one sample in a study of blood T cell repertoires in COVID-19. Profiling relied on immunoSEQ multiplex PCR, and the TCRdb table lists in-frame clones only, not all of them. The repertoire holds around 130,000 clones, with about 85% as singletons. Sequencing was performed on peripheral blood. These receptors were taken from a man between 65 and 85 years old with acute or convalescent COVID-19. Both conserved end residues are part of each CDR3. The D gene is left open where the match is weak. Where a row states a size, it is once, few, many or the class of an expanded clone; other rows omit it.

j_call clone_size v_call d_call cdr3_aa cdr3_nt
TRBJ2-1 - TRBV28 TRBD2 CASRPSGGVYNEQFF TGTGCCAGCAGACCTAGCGGGGGGGTTTACAATGAGCAGTTCTTC
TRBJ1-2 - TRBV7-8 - CASRDPKGLYGYTF TGTGCCAGCAGGGACCCTAAGGGGCTATATGGCTACACCTTC
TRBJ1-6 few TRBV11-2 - CASSLKSPQGIIGSPLHF TGTGCCAGCAGCTTAAAGTCCCCGCAGGGTATAATCGGTTCACCCCTCCACTTT
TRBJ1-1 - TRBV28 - CASSPQEREAFF TGTGCCAGCAGTCCCCAGGAACGTGAAGCTTTCTTT
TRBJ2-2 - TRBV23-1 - CASSCGQGRQNTGELFF TGCGCCAGCAGTTGCGGTCAGGGCCGGCAGAACACCGGGGAGCTGTTTTTT
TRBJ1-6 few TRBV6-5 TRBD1 CASSRTGVNSPLHF TGTGCCAGCAGCAGGACAGGGGTGAATTCACCCCTCCACTTT
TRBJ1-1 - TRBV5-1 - CASSPGQPNTEAFF TGCGCCAGCAGCCCTGGACAGCCGAACACTGAAGCTTTCTTT
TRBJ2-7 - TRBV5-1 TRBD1 CASSVQGYNDEQYF TGCGCCAGCAGCGTACAGGGGTATAACGACGAGCAGTACTTC
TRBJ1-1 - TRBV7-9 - CASSREETGAFF TGTGCCAGCAGCCGGGAGGAGACAGGAGCTTTCTTT
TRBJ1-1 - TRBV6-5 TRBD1 CASRAQGATNTEAFF TGTGCCAGCAGGGCACAGGGGGCCACTAACACTGAAGCTTTCTTT
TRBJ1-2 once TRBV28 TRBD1 CASSPSGGLYGYTF TGTGCCAGCAGTCCTTCAGGGGGCTTGTATGGCTACACCTTC
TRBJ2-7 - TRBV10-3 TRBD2 CAIRPSGGEYEQYF TGTGCCATCAGACCTAGCGGGGGGGAGTACGAGCAGTACTTC
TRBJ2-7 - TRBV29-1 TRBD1 CSVGQGSYEQYF TGCAGCGTAGGACAGGGGAGTTACGAGCAGTACTTC
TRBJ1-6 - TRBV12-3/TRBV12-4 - CASSLRGNSPLHF TGTGCCAGCAGTTTAAGGGGGAATTCACCCCTCCACTTT
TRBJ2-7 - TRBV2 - CASSATSYEQYF TGTGCCAGCAGTGCGACAAGCTACGAGCAGTACTTC
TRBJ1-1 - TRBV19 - CASSVQGINTEAFF TGTGCCAGTAGTGTTCAGGGGATTAACACTGAAGCTTTCTTT
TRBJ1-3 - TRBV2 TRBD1 CASKKDRVSGNTIYF TGTGCCAGCAAAAAGGACAGGGTCTCTGGAAACACCATATATTTT
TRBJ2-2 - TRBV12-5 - CASGFSPPGELFF TGTGCTAGTGGTTTTTCTCCTCCCGGGGAGCTGTTTTTT
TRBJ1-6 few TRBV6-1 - CASSAPRIGYNSPLHF TGTGCCAGCAGTGCCCCGCGGATCGGGTATAATTCACCCCTCCACTTT
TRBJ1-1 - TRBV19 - CASLSGTITEAFF TGTGCCAGTCTTTCAGGGACAATCACTGAAGCTTTCTTT
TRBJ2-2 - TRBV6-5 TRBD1 CASSRGQPYTGELFF TGTGCCAGCAGCCGGGGACAGCCGTACACCGGGGAGCTGTTTTTT
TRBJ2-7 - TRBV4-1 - CASSQDGLRSEQYF TGCGCCAGCAGCCAAGATGGACTCCGGAGCGAGCAGTACTTC
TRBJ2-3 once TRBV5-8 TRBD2 CASSPGLAALDTQYF TGTGCCAGCAGCCCGGGACTAGCGGCGCTAGATACGCAGTATTTT
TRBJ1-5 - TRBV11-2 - CASSLGPGDQPQHF TGTGCCAGCAGCTTAGGTCCGGGTGACCAGCCCCAGCATTTT
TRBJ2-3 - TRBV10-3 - CATRTILTTSTDTQYF TGTGCCACCAGGACTATCCTTACGACTAGCACAGATACGCAGTATTTT
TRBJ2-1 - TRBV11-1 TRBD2 CASSLGGTSAGNEQFF TGTGCCAGCAGCTTAGGGGGGACTAGTGCCGGGAATGAGCAGTTCTTC
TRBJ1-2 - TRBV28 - CASSLRGTTYYGYTF TGTGCCAGCAGTTTACGAGGGACTACGTACTATGGCTACACCTTC
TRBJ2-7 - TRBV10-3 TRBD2 CAIIGTIAGGPSLGEQYF TGTGCCATCATCGGGACGATAGCGGGGGGGCCGTCTTTAGGCGAGCAGTACTTC
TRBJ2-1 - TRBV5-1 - CASSLGGLGQFF TGCGCCAGCAGCTTGGGCGGATTAGGGCAGTTCTTC
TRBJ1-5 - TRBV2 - CASSELGNKPQHF TGTGCCAGCAGTGAACTCGGGAATAAGCCCCAGCATTTT
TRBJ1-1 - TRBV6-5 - CASSSSLRNTEAFF TGTGCCAGCAGTTCTTCCCTTCGGAACACTGAAGCTTTCTTT
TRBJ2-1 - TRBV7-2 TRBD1 CASSITGTGSGHEQFF TGTGCCAGCAGCATAACCGGGACAGGGTCGGGGCATGAGCAGTTCTTC
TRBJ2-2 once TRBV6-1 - CASSETWPTGELFF TGTGCCAGCAGTGAAACGTGGCCCACCGGGGAGCTGTTTTTT
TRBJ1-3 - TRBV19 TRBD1 CASSMVRGLGNTIYF TGTGCCAGTAGTATGGTCAGGGGGCTTGGAAACACCATATATTTT
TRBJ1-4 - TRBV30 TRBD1 CAWSVDRLNEKLFF TGTGCCTGGAGCGTGGACAGGCTGAATGAAAAACTGTTTTTT
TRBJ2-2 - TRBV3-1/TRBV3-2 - CASSQVGGGLTGELFF TGTGCCAGCAGCCAAGTCGGCGGGGGCCTCACCGGGGAGCTGTTTTTT
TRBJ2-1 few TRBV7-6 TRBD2 CASSSPRGGYNEQFF TGTGCCAGCAGCTCCCCGCGGGGGGGGTACAATGAGCAGTTCTTC
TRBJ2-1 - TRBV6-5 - CASSYGQANEQFF TGTGCCAGCAGTTACGGGCAGGCGAATGAGCAGTTCTTC
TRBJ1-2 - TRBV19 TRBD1 CASTLEGTGGFGYGYTF TGTGCCAGTACCCTGGAGGGGACAGGGGGCTTCGGCTATGGCTACACCTTC
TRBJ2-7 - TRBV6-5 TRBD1 CASSYRQGWEQYF TGTGCCAGCAGTTACCGACAGGGGTGGGAGCAGTACTTC
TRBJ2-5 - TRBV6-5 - CASYRRGAGETQYF TGTGCCAGCTACCGCCGCGGGGCGGGAGAGACCCAGTACTTC
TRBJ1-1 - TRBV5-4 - CASSLGAGQDTEAFF TGTGCCAGCAGCTTGGGGGCAGGGCAAGACACTGAAGCTTTCTTT
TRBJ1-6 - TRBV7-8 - CASSLGRERDSPLHF TGTGCCAGCAGCTTAGGAAGGGAGCGGGATTCACCCCTCCACTTT
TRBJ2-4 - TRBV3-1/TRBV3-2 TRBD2 CASSQGESSGVKNIQYF TGTGCCAGCTCCCAAGGGGAGAGTAGCGGGGTCAAAAACATTCAGTACTTC
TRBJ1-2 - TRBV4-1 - CASSQSVGESGYTF TGCGCCAGCAGCCAGAGTGTCGGGGAAAGCGGCTACACCTTC
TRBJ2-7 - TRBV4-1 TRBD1 CASSHRTGLSYEQYF TGCGCCAGCAGCCACAGGACAGGGCTTTCCTACGAGCAGTACTTC
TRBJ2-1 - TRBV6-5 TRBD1 CASRTPGQRHNEQFF TGTGCCAGCAGGACGCCGGGACAGAGACACAATGAGCAGTTCTTC
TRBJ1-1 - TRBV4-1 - CASSQKGDGTEAFF TGCGCCAGCAGCCAAAAGGGGGACGGGACTGAAGCTTTCTTT
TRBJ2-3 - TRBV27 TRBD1 CASTFTGQSTDTQYF TGTGCCAGCACCTTCACGGGACAGAGCACAGATACGCAGTATTTT
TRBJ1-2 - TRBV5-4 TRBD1 CASSPAGGHYGYTF TGTGCCAGCAGCCCGGCAGGGGGCCACTATGGCTACACCTTC
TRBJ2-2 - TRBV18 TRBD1 CASSEDRPNTGELFF TGTGCCAGCTCCGAGGACAGGCCGAACACCGGGGAGCTGTTTTTT
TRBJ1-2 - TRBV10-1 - CASRERRGYTF TGCGCCAGCAGGGAGCGGCGGGGCTACACCTTC
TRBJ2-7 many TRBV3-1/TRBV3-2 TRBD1 CASSPGTANSYEQYF TGTGCCAGCAGTCCCGGGACAGCCAACTCCTACGAGCAGTACTTC
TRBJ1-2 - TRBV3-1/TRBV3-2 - CASSQAAADYGYTF TGTGCCAGCAGCCAAGCGGCGGCAGACTATGGCTACACCTTC